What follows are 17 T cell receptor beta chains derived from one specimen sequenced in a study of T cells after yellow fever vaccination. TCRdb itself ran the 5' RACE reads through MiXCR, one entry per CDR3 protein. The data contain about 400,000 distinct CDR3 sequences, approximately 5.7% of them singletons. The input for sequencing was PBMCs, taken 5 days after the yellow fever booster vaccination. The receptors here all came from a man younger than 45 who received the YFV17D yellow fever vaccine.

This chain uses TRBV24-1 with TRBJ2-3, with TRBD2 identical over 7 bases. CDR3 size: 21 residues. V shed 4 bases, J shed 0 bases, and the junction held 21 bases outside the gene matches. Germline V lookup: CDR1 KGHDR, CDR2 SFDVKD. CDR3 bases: TGTGCCACCAGTGACCCCGCAGGACCTCACGTCCGGCGGGGGAGCACAGATACGCAGTATTTT. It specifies CATSDPAGPHVRRGSTDTQYF.

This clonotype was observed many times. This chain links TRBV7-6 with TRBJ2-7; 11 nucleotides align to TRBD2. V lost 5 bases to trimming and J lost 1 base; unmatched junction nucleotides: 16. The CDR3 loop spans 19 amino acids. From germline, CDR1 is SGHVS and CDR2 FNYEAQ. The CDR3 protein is CASSTFLAGGLTPSYEQYF. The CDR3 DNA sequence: TGTGCCAGCAGCACTTTTCTAGCGGGAGGACTCACTCCATCCTACGAGCAGTACTTC.

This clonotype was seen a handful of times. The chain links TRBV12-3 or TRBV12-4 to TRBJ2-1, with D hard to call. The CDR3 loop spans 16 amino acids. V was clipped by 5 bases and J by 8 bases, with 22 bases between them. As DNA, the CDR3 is TGTGCCAGCAGTACCCAGCCGCCCCTATTCTTGGATGAGCAGTTCTTC. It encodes CASSTQPPLFLDEQFF.

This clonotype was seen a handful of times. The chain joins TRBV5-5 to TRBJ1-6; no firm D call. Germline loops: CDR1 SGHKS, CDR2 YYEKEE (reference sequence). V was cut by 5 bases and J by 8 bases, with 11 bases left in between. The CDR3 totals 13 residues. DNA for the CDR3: TGTGCCAGCAGGTCCCTTGGAGATTCACCCCTCCACTTT. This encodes CASRSLGDSPLHF.

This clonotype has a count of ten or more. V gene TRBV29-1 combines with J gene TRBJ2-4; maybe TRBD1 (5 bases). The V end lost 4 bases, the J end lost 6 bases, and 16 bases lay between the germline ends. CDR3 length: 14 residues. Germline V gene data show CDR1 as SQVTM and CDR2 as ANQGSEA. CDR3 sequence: CSVVCPDRGNIQYF. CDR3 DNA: TGCAGCGTTGTGTGTCCCGATAGGGGAAACATTCAGTACTTC.

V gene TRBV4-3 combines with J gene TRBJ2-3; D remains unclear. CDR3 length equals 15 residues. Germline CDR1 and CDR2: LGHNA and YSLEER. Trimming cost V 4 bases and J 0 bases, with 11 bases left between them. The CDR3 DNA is TGCGCCAGCAGCCCCACTTACGAAAGCACAGATACGCAGTATTTT. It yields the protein CASSPTYESTDTQYF.

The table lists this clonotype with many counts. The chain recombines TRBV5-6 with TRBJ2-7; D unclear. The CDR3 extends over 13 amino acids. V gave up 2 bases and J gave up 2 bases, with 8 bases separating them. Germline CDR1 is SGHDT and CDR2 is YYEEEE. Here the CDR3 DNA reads TGTGCCAGCAGCTTAGGCAGCACCTACGAGCAGTACTTC. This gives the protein CASSLGSTYEQYF.

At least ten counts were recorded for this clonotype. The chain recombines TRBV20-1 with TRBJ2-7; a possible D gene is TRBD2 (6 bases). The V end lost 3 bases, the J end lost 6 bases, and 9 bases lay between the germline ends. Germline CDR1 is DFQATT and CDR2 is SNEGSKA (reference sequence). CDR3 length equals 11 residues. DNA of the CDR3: TGCAGTGCTAGTGTGGGGGGCGAGCAGTACTTC. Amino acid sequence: CSASVGGEQYF.

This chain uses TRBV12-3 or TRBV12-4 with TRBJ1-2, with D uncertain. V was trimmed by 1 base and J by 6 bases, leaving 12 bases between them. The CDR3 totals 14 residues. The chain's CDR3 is CASSLGTGVNGYTF. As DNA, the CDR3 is TGTGCCAGCAGTTTAGGGACCGGGGTCAATGGCTACACCTTC.

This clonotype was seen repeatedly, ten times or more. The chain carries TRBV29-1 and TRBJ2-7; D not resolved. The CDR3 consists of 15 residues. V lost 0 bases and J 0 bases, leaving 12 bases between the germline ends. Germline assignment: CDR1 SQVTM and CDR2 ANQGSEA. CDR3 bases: TGCAGCGTTGAAGATACGGGCTACAGCTCCTACGAGCAGTACTTC. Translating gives CSVEDTGYSSYEQYF.

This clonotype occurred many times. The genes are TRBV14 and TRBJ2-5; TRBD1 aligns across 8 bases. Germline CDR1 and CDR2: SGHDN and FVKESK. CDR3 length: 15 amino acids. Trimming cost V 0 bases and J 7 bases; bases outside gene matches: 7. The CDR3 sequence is CASSQDPGTGRTQYF. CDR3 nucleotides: TGTGCCAGCAGCCAAGACCCCGGGACAGGTCGGACCCAGTACTTC.

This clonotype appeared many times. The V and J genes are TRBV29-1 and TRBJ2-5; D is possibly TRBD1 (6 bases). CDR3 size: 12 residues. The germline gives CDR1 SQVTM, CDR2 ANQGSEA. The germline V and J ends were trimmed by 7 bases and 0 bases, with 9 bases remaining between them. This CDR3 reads CSATGNQETQYF. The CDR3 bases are TGCAGCGCAACAGGGAACCAAGAGACCCAGTACTTC.

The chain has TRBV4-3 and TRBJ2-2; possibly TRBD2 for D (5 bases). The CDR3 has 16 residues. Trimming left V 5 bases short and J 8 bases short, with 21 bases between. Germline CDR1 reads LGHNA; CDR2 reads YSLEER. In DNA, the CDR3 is TGCGCCAGCAGCGTCCGGACTCTTGATTTTGAGGGGGAGCTGTTTTTT. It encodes CASSVRTLDFEGELFF.

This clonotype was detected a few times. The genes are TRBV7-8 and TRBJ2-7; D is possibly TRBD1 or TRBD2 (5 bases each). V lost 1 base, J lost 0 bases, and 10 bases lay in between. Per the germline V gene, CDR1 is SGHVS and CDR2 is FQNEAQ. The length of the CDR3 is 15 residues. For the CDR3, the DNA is TGTGCCAGCAGCTTAGAGCTGGGGGACTCCTACGAGCAGTACTTC. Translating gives CASSLELGDSYEQYF.

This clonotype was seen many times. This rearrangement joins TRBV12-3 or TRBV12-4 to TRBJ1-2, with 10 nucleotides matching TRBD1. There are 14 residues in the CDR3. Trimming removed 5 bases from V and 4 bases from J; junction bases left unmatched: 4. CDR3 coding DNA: TGTGCCAGCAGTAAGGGGGACAGGGGCTATGGCTACACCTTC. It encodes CASSKGDRGYGYTF.

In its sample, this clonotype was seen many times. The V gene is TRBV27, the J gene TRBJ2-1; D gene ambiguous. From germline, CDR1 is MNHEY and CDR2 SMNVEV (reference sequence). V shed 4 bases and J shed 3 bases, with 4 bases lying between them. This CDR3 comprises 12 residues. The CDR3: CASSWGYNEQFF. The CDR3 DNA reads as TGTGCCAGCAGTTGGGGCTACAATGAGCAGTTCTTC.

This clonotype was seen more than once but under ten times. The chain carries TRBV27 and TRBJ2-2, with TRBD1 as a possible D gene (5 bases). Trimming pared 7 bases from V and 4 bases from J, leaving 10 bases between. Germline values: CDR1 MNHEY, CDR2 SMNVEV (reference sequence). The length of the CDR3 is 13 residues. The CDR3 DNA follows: TGTGCCAGCACAGGGTACAGCACCGGGGAGCTGTTTTTT. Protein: CASTGYSTGELFF.